Listed here is a single T cell receptor (beta chain). Its specificity is not known. Trimming removed 4 bases at V and 4 bases at J, with 13 bases between. The CDR3 length is 14 residues. Germline V lookup: CDR1 SGHRS, CDR2 YFSETQ. This sample stems from a study of T cell repertoires in cytomegalovirus infection. Background on the study: Used in the study were CMV epitopes, some recently identified and HLA-C-restricted, others well-studied and HLA-B-restricted.

Study findings and constraints: There were carriers of CMV plus the relevant HLA, and cumulative public TCR beta family frequency identified them.

One entry per CDR3 protein results from TCRdb running MiXCR on the reads. The table has about 830,000 distinct CDR3 sequences, 32% seen once; the top ten hold roughly 12%. The sequence came from a human donor in good health (CMV status not recorded). Some clones in this sample may be carry-over from other donors' samples. This chain joins TRBV5-1 and TRBJ2-3; D gene uncertain. The source material was cultured CD8+ T cells from PBMCs, sampled from culture after CMV antigen stimulation. The CDR3 nucleotides read TGCGCCAGCAGCGAAATAGCATTGCCAGATACGCAGTATTTT. As protein: CASSEIALPDTQYF.